This T cell receptor beta chain was documented in a study of early stage breast cancer tumors. At the level of the study: Around 10-fold was the mean read coverage per sample.

Points from the study as a whole: Commonly generated sequences made up most enriched TCRB sequences shared between patients. Tumors had 2.5 to 3-fold higher T cell density and higher clonality than adjacent normal breast tissue. Unsorted bulk genomic DNA sequencing lacked pairing and functional marker data.

Sequencing used immunoSEQ multiplex PCR; TCRdb keeps in-frame clones, though not all of them. The data show about 17,000 clones, about 86% seen once. V gave up 6 bases and J gave up 2 bases; unmatched junction bases: 3. CDR1 SNHLY and CDR2 FYNNEI come from the germline V gene. This CDR3 is 14 amino acids long. Details on this clone: Its target is not known.

This clonotype was sampled from a person aged 70 to 85 with breast cancer. The material sequenced was blood. This chain joins TRBV2 and TRBJ2-2; the match to TRBD1 covers 7 bases. DNA of the CDR3: TGTGCCAGCAGGACAGGGACCAACACCGGGGAGCTGTTTTTT. Protein sequence: CASRTGTNTGELFF.